A single sample gave rise to the 27 T cell receptor beta chains below, sequenced in a study of T cell repertoires in cytomegalovirus infection. TCRdb itself ran the reads through MiXCR, one entry per CDR3 protein. This sample carries hundreds of thousands of distinct CDR3 sequences, roughly 20% of them seen once, and the ten largest clones take about 10%. Sequenced material: PBMCs. The receptors come from a human donor in good health (CMV status not recorded). Some clones in this sample may be carry-over from other donors' samples.

This clonotype was observed a handful of times. The genes are TRBV28 and TRBJ2-3; D remains ambiguous. Germline V gene lookup returns CDR1 MDHEN and CDR2 SYDVKM. The CDR3 covers 15 residues. The ends were cut back, 2 bases at V and 6 bases at J, with 15 bases in the middle. CDR3 in DNA: TGTGCCAGCAGTTTAGGGGATCAAGGGCGCGATACGCAGTATTTT. Residues: CASSLGDQGRDTQYF.

This clonotype was counted only a few times. The J gene is TRBJ1-2, the V gene TRBV20-1; 7 bases fit TRBD1. Trimming removed 0 bases from V and 3 bases from J; junction bases left unmatched: 1. Germline CDR1 DFQATT, CDR2 SNEGSKA (reference sequence). This CDR3 comprises 13 residues. The CDR3 nucleotides are TGCAGTGCTAGAGAAGGGACAGACTATGGCTACACCTTC. This sequence encodes CSAREGTDYGYTF.

This clonotype was counted ten times or more. This chain connects TRBV7-2 to TRBJ2-1, with 16 bases that match TRBD2. The CDR3 runs to 15 residues. V trimming: 4 bases; J trimming: 9 bases; junction bases outside the gene matches: 3. CDR1 is SGHTA and CDR2 is FQGNSA in the germline V gene. The CDR3 sequence is CASSSGLAGGREQFF. The DNA of the CDR3 is TGTGCCAGCAGCTCGGGACTAGCGGGGGGGCGTGAGCAGTTCTTC.

This clonotype was counted at least ten times. This chain links TRBV7-2 with TRBJ1-2; D is undetermined. Germline lookup yields CDR1 SGHTA and CDR2 FQGNSA. The CDR3 consists of 13 residues. V lost 2 bases to trimming and J lost 5 bases, with 9 bases between them. CDR3 sequence (DNA): TGTGCCAGCAGCTTATATCAGGATTATGGCTACACCTTC. It encodes CASSLYQDYGYTF.

The table lists this clonotype with many counts. The gene calls are TRBV7-2 and TRBJ1-6; 9 nucleotides agree with TRBD1. The CDR3 runs 16 residues. Germline V gene sequence: CDR1 SGHTA, CDR2 FQGNSA. The V segment lost 5 bases and the J segment 7 bases; nucleotides outside the gene matches: 9. The CDR3 region is CASSRGGQGGNSPLHF. CDR3 DNA sequence: TGTGCCAGCAGCCGTGGGGGACAGGGCGGAAATTCACCCCTCCACTTT.

In this sample, this clonotype turned up a few times. The chain employs TRBV29-1 and TRBJ1-4; D may be TRBD1 (6 bases). V lost 6 bases, J lost 1 base, and 9 bases lay in between. The CDR3 is 13 residues long. CDR1 and CDR2 (germline): SQVTM, ANQGSEA. CDR3 in DNA: TGCAGCGTGGAACAGGGAACTAATGAAAAACTGTTTTTT. Its translation is CSVEQGTNEKLFF.

This clonotype was found a few times. CDR3 sequence: CSARSGSFYEQYF. The CDR3 nucleotides are TGCAGTGCTAGAAGCGGGAGCTTCTACGAGCAGTACTTC. V usage is TRBV20-1 and J usage is TRBJ2-7; TRBD2 aligns across 8 bases. CDR3 size: 13 residues. Germline CDR1 and CDR2: DFQATT and SNEGSKA (reference sequence). V was clipped by 2 bases and J by 3 bases; unmatched bases: 3.

This clonotype was seen a few times. The J gene is TRBJ2-7, the V gene TRBV6-2 or TRBV6-3; no clear D. The CDR3 is 13 amino acids. Germline-derived CDR1 and CDR2 are MNHEY and SVGEGT. The V gene lost 6 bases and the J gene lost 7 bases, with 16 bases spanning the gap. The chain's CDR3 is CASSEPTDAEQYF. Written as DNA, the CDR3 is TGTGCCAGCAGCGAACCGACGGATGCTGAGCAGTACTTC.

The rearrangement uses TRBV7-2 and TRBJ1-5; TRBD1 might be the D (6 bases). The germline CDR1 and CDR2 sequences are SGHTA and FQGNSA. The CDR3 length is 16 residues. V was clipped by 3 bases and J by 0 bases, with 12 bases between them. The CDR3 reads CASSFLGGLSNQPQHF. The CDR3 DNA reads as TGTGCCAGCAGCTTCCTGGGGGGGCTTAGCAATCAGCCCCAGCATTTT. Using reference TRBV7-2 and TRBJ1-5 for the parts outside the CDR3, the full variable domain is GAGVSQSPSNKVTEKGKDVELRCDPISGHTALYWYRQSLGQGLEFLIYFQGNSAPDKSGLPSDRFSAERTGGSVSTLTIQRTQQEDSAVYLCASSFLGGLSNQPQHFGDGTRLSIL.

V usage is TRBV5-4 and J usage is TRBJ1-2; D perhaps matches TRBD1 (5 bases). This CDR3 spans 17 amino acids. The ends were cut back, 4 bases at V and 0 bases at J, with 19 bases in the middle. From germline, CDR1 is SGHNT and CDR2 YYREEE (reference sequence). Here the CDR3 reads CASSPIRGRRANYGYTF. The CDR3, as DNA: TGTGCCAGCAGCCCCATCCGGGGCCGTCGAGCTAACTATGGCTACACCTTC.

The table lists this clonotype with a few counts. The CDR3: CASSQPEARTDYNEQFF. CDR3 nucleotides: TGCGCCAGCAGTCAACCCGAGGCAAGGACAGACTACAATGAGCAGTTCTTC. This sequence joins TRBV23-1 and TRBJ2-1; D possibly corresponds to TRBD1 (6 bases). TRBV23-1 counts as an open reading frame of uncertain function. The length of the CDR3 is 17 residues. V shed 2 bases and J shed 3 bases, with 17 bases lying between them.

The J gene is TRBJ2-1, the V gene TRBV10-3; 9 bases fit TRBD2. Trimming removed 3 bases from V and 3 bases from J; junction bases left unmatched: 3. The length of the CDR3 is 15 residues. CDR1 ENHRY and CDR2 SYGVKD come from the germline V gene. CDR3 bases: TGTGCCATCAGTGATATAGCGGGGGACTACAATGAGCAGTTCTTC. This codes for CAISDIAGDYNEQFF.

About this clonotype: This clone may be a read error of a much larger clone one base away. V and J are TRBV7-9 and TRBJ2-5; 7 nucleotides align to TRBD1. The CDR3 length is 16 residues. J lost 5 bases, V lost 5 bases, and 14 bases had no gene match. Germline assignment: CDR1 SEHNR and CDR2 FQNEAQ (reference sequence). In nucleotides, the CDR3 is TGTGCCAGCAGCCATATTAACAGGGGTTTGGTGGAGACCCAGTACTTC. It specifies CASSHINRGLVETQYF.

This clonotype turned up a few times. The rearrangement joins TRBV20-1 to TRBJ1-1; D remains unclear. The CDR3 spans 14 residues. The germline V gene encodes CDR1 DFQATT and CDR2 SNEGSKA (reference sequence). Deletions cut 3 bases from V and 0 bases from J, with 11 bases between. The CDR3 bases are TGCAGTGCTAGGTCGGTCGGAATGAACACTGAAGCTTTCTTT. It codes for CSARSVGMNTEAFF.

The gene calls are TRBV7-2 and TRBJ2-3; D unclear. CDR1 and CDR2 (germline): SGHTA, FQGNSA. V was pared by 4 bases and J by 0 bases, with 11 bases between. CDR3 length: 15 amino acids. CDR3 nucleotide sequence: TGTGCCAGCAGCTCGTTTACGACTAGCACAGATACGCAGTATTTT. Translation: CASSSFTTSTDTQYF. The whole variable domain, filled in from reference TRBV7-2 and TRBJ2-3, reads GAGVSQSPSNKVTEKGKDVELRCDPISGHTALYWYRQSLGQGLEFLIYFQGNSAPDKSGLPSDRFSAERTGGSVSTLTIQRTQQEDSAVYLCASSSFTTSTDTQYFGPGTRLTVL.

This clonotype has just a few counts. The chain has TRBV12-3 or TRBV12-4 and TRBJ2-1; the D is unclear. Trimming removed 5 bases from V and 6 bases from J, with 11 bases in between. The CDR3 has 13 residues. CDR3 loop: CASSPSWGNEQFF. In nucleotides, the CDR3 is TGTGCCAGCAGTCCGTCCTGGGGCAATGAGCAGTTCTTC.

In its sample, this clonotype was seen a few times. The rearrangement uses TRBV12-3 or TRBV12-4 and TRBJ1-4; D is unclear. This CDR3 is 15 amino acids long. V was pared by 3 bases and J by 8 bases, with 16 bases between. This chain's CDR3 is CASSLVDKGGEKLFF. The CDR3 bases are TGTGCCAGCAGTTTGGTCGACAAGGGCGGGGAAAAACTGTTTTTT.

This clonotype was picked up many times. This chain links TRBV7-6 with TRBJ1-1; perhaps TRBD1 as D (6 bases). CDR3 length: 17 amino acids. V was trimmed by 2 bases and J by 3 bases, leaving 19 bases between them. Germline V CDR1 and CDR2: SGHVS, FNYEAQ. CDR3 coding DNA: TGTGCCAGCAGCTTAAGGAGCCGACAGGACCCCTACACTGAAGCTTTCTTT. Translation gives CASSLRSRQDPYTEAFF.

The chain carries TRBV12-3 or TRBV12-4 and TRBJ1-5; no firm D call. CDR3 length: 13 residues. V was cut by 8 bases and J by 4 bases, with 12 bases left in between. The DNA of the CDR3 is TGTGCCAGCGCCCGGGCTACAAATCAGCCCCAGCATTTT. Protein sequence: CASARATNQPQHF.

This clonotype has just a few counts. The genes are TRBV10-3 and TRBJ2-1; 11 bases map to TRBD2. The CDR3 has 18 residues. Losses at the gene ends were 3 bases for V and 4 bases for J; bases not matched to a gene: 11. Looked up from germline, CDR1 is ENHRY and CDR2 is SYGVKD. The CDR3 loop reads CAISDNRGLAEGYNEQFF. In DNA, the CDR3 is TGTGCCATCAGTGATAACAGGGGACTAGCGGAAGGGTACAATGAGCAGTTCTTC.

This clonotype was picked up a small number of times. The chain couples TRBV11-2 to TRBJ2-3, with 13 bases matching TRBD2. This CDR3 region has 18 residues. Germline trimming cut 5 bases from V and 6 bases from J; bases unmatched to any gene: 14. Germline values: CDR1 SGHAT, CDR2 FQNNGV. CDR3: CASSLRTSGGIRGDTQYF. DNA for the CDR3: TGTGCCAGCAGCCTAAGGACTAGCGGGGGAATAAGGGGGGATACGCAGTATTTT.

The CDR3 spells CASSLKDTEAFF. In nucleotides, the CDR3 is TGTGCCAGCAGCTTAAAGGACACTGAAGCTTTCTTT. This chain joins TRBV7-9 and TRBJ1-1; D is unclear. From germline, CDR1 is SEHNR and CDR2 FQNEAQ (reference sequence). Between the trimmed V and J ends, which lost 2 bases and 3 bases, there was a span of 4 bases. There are 12 residues in the CDR3.

The chain recombines TRBV11-2 with TRBJ2-7, with D maybe TRBD2 (5 bases). This CDR3 comprises 14 residues. CDR1 is SGHAT, CDR2 FQNNGV, per germline. Trimming took off 4 bases at V and 5 bases at J, with 15 bases between the two ends. The CDR3 DNA reads TGTGCCAGCAGCTCCAGCGGAGGTCCCCACGAGCAGTACTTC. Amino acid sequence: CASSSSGGPHEQYF.

The V gene is TRBV19, the J gene TRBJ2-7, with D possibly matching TRBD1 (6 bases). This CDR3 region has 12 residues. From germline, CDR1 is LNHDA and CDR2 SQIVND (reference sequence). CDR3 coding DNA: TGTGCGACCAGGGACATCACCTACGAGCAGTACTTC. It yields the protein CATRDITYEQYF.

This clonotype occurred many times. The rearrangement links TRBV7-2 to TRBJ1-5; D might be TRBD1 (5 bases). The CDR3 has 15 residues. Germline V gene sequence: CDR1 SGHTA, CDR2 FQGNSA. Trimming cost V 5 bases and J 9 bases, with 20 bases left between them. This chain's CDR3 is CASSGRQGDYTPQHF. CDR3 sequence (DNA): TGTGCCAGCAGCGGCCGGCAGGGCGATTACACGCCCCAGCATTTT. The entire variable domain, with the rest obtained from reference TRBV7-2 and TRBJ1-5, is as follows: GAGVSQSPSNKVTEKGKDVELRCDPISGHTALYWYRQSLGQGLEFLIYFQGNSAPDKSGLPSDRFSAERTGGSVSTLTIQRTQQEDSAVYLCASSGRQGDYTPQHFGDGTRLSIL.

The chain recombines TRBV20-1 with TRBJ1-1; D is possibly TRBD1 (5 bases). Looked up from germline, CDR1 is DFQATT and CDR2 is SNEGSKA (reference sequence). This CDR3 spans 11 amino acids. V dropped 3 bases and J dropped 8 bases, with 10 bases sitting between them. CDR3 loop: CSARRRGEAFF. DNA for the CDR3: TGCAGTGCTAGGAGGAGGGGAGAAGCTTTCTTT.

This clonotype was seen repeatedly, ten times or more. Relative to the germline gene, one junction end is altered; a read error may explain this. The chain is built from TRBV7-2 and TRBJ2-7, with 11 bases lining up with TRBD2. Germline CDR1 is SGHTA and CDR2 is FQGNSA. This CDR3 region has 20 residues. The DNA of the CDR3 is TGTGCCAGCAGCTCGTCGAGGCTAGCGGGGGGATCCGTCGGGTACTACCAGCAGTACTTC. This translates into CASSSSRLAGGSVGYYQQYF.